This T cell receptor beta chain was obtained from a study of blood T cell repertoires in COVID-19. Looked up from germline, CDR1 is LGHDT and CDR2 is YNNKEL (reference sequence). The CDR3 runs to 15 residues. J was trimmed by 3 bases and V by 1 base; bases with no gene match: 3. Assay used: immunoSEQ multiplex PCR; TCRdb lists only in-frame clones, some missing. The sample carries more than 200,000 clones, approximately 90% recorded once. The J gene is TRBJ2-1, the V gene TRBV3-1 (or the pseudogene TRBV3-2); 7 bases map to TRBD2. The sequence came from a woman in her twenties or thirties who had recovered from COVID-19. The material sequenced was PBMCs or T cells enriched from blood (not recorded which). The CDR3 sequence: CASSQASSGYNEQFF. DNA for the CDR3: TGTGCCAGCAGCCAAGCTTCTAGCGGCTACAATGAGCAGTTCTTC.